The clone carrying this T cell receptor (beta chain) was observed at least ten times. The data derive from a study of metastatic and nonmetastatic thyroid tumors. Germline V CDR1 and CDR2: SGHAT, FQNNGV. The length of the CDR3 is 15 residues. J lost 6 bases, V lost 1 base, and 3 bases had no gene match. TCRdb called clones again from the PCR reads with MiXCR. The top ten hold roughly 15% of the sample, which has tens of thousands of clones, about 13% seen once. Patients had received no treatment of any kind before thyroid surgery. The V gene is TRBV11-2, the J gene TRBJ1-6, with 7 bases aligning to TRBD1. Specimen: blood. The sequence derives from a female donor with papillary thyroid cancer or a benign thyroid nodule (not recorded which). Some clones in this sample may be carry-over from other donors' samples. The CDR3 is CASSLGTGFNSPLHF. The CDR3 DNA reads as TGTGCCAGCAGCTTAGGGACAGGATTTAATTCACCCCTCCACTTT.